What follows are 26 T cell receptor beta chains derived from one specimen sequenced in a study of blood T cells in healthy people across ages. Using a J-beta primer mix together with a sample-barcoded 5' primer, a second PCR was run for about 6 to 12 cycles. TCRdb re-derived calls from the 5' RACE reads in MiXCR, one entry per CDR3 protein. The sample has approximately 780,000 distinct CDR3 sequences; under 30% are singletons. The same specimen was also included in a second study, on T cells of mothers and their children.

Source material: blood. All receptors derive from a boy between 10 and 17 years old in good health.

There are a few counts of this clonotype. A junction end diverges from the germline sequence, so it may reflect a read error. The chain uses TRBV10-3 and TRBJ2-4; D possibly corresponds to TRBD2 (6 bases). CDR1 is ENHRY, CDR2 SYGVKD, per germline. This CDR3 is 12 amino acids long. The CDR3 DNA sequence: TGTGCTATCAGTGAACGGGGGAACATTCAGTACTTC. As protein: CAISERGNIQYF.

This clonotype has only one observation. The rearrangement joins TRBV4-2 to TRBJ2-1; 8 bases fit TRBD1. From germline, CDR1 is LGHNA and CDR2 YNFKEQ. The CDR3 is 17 amino acids. J gave up 5 bases and V 0 bases, and 9 bases lay outside the gene matches. The CDR3: CASSQDFRGQANNEQFF. The CDR3 coding sequence is TGTGCCAGCAGCCAAGATTTCCGGGGACAGGCAAACAATGAGCAGTTCTTC.

The genes are TRBV28 and TRBJ1-4; possibly TRBD1 for D (5 bases). The CDR3 has 18 amino acids. Trimming cost V 5 bases and J 4 bases, with 23 bases left between them. Germline V CDR1 and CDR2: MDHEN, SYDVKM. CDR3 DNA: TGTGCCAGCAGTACCGATCGGGACGGATTCTCTTTTAATGAAAAACTGTTTTTT. Amino acid sequence: CASSTDRDGFSFNEKLFF.

The chain employs TRBV24-1 and TRBJ2-1; the D is unclear. The tail of the sequence fits TRBJ2-5 better, so the J call may be wrong. Germline assignment: CDR1 KGHDR and CDR2 SFDVKD. The CDR3 spans 15 residues. The CDR3 DNA reads TGTGCCACCAGTGATATTGACACGACACAAGAGACCCAGTACTTC. Translation: CATSDIDTTQETQYF.

The chain has TRBV25-1 and TRBJ1-6; D uncertain. Trimming shortened V by 2 bases and J by 10 bases, and 9 bases separated the two germline ends. This CDR3 comprises 13 residues. Germline CDR1 MGHDK, CDR2 SYGVNS. CDR3 DNA sequence: TGTGCCAGCAGTGAACTAGTGGGCTCACCCCTCCACTTT. As protein: CASSELVGSPLHF.

The CDR3 coding sequence is TGTGCCAGCAGCTTGTTCGTGGACGCCTACAATGAGCAGTTCTTC. This gives the protein CASSLFVDAYNEQFF. The chain links TRBV5-5 to TRBJ2-1; D unresolved. V lost 1 base, J lost 2 bases, and 10 bases lay in between. This CDR3 has 15 residues. Germline values: CDR1 SGHKS, CDR2 YYEKEE (reference sequence).

This chain links TRBV6-5 with TRBJ2-1; weak D call: TRBD2 (5 bases). The CDR3 has 17 amino acids. Germline loops: CDR1 MNHEY, CDR2 SVGAGI. The V end lost 0 bases, the J end lost 4 bases, and 16 bases lay between the germline ends. The CDR3 sequence is CASSYSQQRSFYNEQFF. CDR3 nucleotide sequence: TGTGCCAGCAGTTACTCCCAACAGCGGAGTTTTTACAATGAGCAGTTCTTC.

Comments on this clonotype: A junction end diverges from the germline sequence, so it may reflect a read error. The chain is built from TRBV2 and TRBJ2-5; 7 bases fit TRBD2. This CDR3 has 14 amino acids. Germline CDR1 reads SNHLY; CDR2 reads FYNNEI. The CDR3 nucleotides are TGTGCCAGCACCTTACGACTAGCATTAGAGGCCCAGTACTTC. The encoded protein is CASTLRLALEAQYF.

This clonotype turned up a few times. The chain is built from TRBV4-1 and TRBJ2-7; either TRBD1 or TRBD2 may fit D (5 bases each). Germline V gene sequence: CDR1 MGHRA, CDR2 YSYEKL. This CDR3 region has 15 residues. V lost 3 bases and J lost 9, with 21 bases in between. CDR3: CASSQTDLGVLGQYF. The CDR3 DNA sequence: TGCGCCAGCAGCCAGACGGACTTGGGGGTCTTAGGGCAGTACTTC.

The rearrangement joins TRBV6-6 to TRBJ2-1; 7 nucleotides align to TRBD2. This CDR3 spans 17 amino acids. V lost 5 bases and J lost 0; bases outside the gene matches: 10. Germline assignment: CDR1 MNHNY and CDR2 SVGAGI (reference sequence). CDR3 nucleotides: TGTGCCAGCAGTCCCGGCGGAGCGGGGAGCTCCTACAATGAGCAGTTCTTC. This codes for CASSPGGAGSSYNEQFF.

The CDR3 DNA sequence: TGCGCCAGCAGCCAACCGGGACAGAACTATGGCTACACCTTC. Amino acid sequence: CASSQPGQNYGYTF. This sequence joins TRBV5-1 and TRBJ1-2, with TRBD1 matching 7 bases. V lost 4 bases, J lost 2 bases, and 5 bases stayed unmatched. The germline V gene encodes CDR1 SGHRS and CDR2 YFSETQ. This CDR3 is 14 amino acids long. Together with reference TRBV5-1 and TRBJ1-2, the CDR3 gives the full variable domain: KAGVTQTPRYLIKTRGQQVTLSCSPISGHRSVSWYQQTPGQGLQFLFEYFSETQRNKGNFPGRFSGRQFSNSRSEMNVSTLELGDSALYLCASSQPGQNYGYTFGSGTRLTVV.

This clonotype turned up a few times. V gene TRBV10-3 combines with J gene TRBJ2-6; D is unresolved. The germline V and J ends were trimmed by 4 bases and 0 bases, with 10 bases remaining between them. The CDR3 length is 16 residues. Germline-derived CDR1 and CDR2 are ENHRY and SYGVKD. In nucleotides, the CDR3 is TGTGCCATCAGTGCAAAGGCAACCTCTGGGGCCAACGTCCTGACTTTC. Its protein product is CAISAKATSGANVLTF.

The V gene is TRBV7-9, the J gene TRBJ2-3; possibly TRBD2 for D (6 bases). V was shortened by 5 bases and J by 0 bases, with 18 bases between the two germline ends. The CDR3 consists of 17 residues. Germline CDR1 reads SEHNR; CDR2 reads FQNEAQ (reference sequence). The CDR3 nucleotides read TGTGCCAGCAGCAACGGGGCGGGGCGGTCTAGCACAGATACGCAGTATTTT. It codes for CASSNGAGRSSTDTQYF.

This chain links TRBV7-2 with TRBJ1-3, with D tentatively TRBD1 (5 bases). Germline assignment: CDR1 SGHTA and CDR2 FQGNSA. V was cut by 1 base and J by 2 bases, with 9 bases left in between. This CDR3 is built from 15 residues. As DNA, the CDR3 is TGTGCCAGCAGCTTAGTGCAGGGCCCTGGAAACACCATATATTTT. Its protein product is CASSLVQGPGNTIYF.

This chain joins TRBV12-5 and TRBJ2-3; D unresolved. The CDR3 totals 13 residues. CDR1 LGHNT and CDR2 FRNRAP come from the germline V gene. V was shortened by 3 bases and J by 3 bases, with 7 bases between the two germline ends. CDR3 region: CASGLRVTDTQYF. DNA for the CDR3: TGTGCTAGTGGTTTAAGGGTGACAGATACGCAGTATTTT. The full variable domain, with the rest looked up from reference TRBV12-5 and TRBJ2-3, is DARVTQTPRHKVTEMGQEVTMRCQPILGHNTVFWYRQTMMQGLELLAYFRNRAPLDDSGMPKDRFSAEMPDATLATLKIQPSEPRDSAVYFCASGLRVTDTQYFGPGTRLTVL.

The sample holds many counts of this clonotype. The genes are TRBV7-3 and TRBJ2-4; possibly TRBD2 for D (5 bases). The germline V and J ends were trimmed by 2 bases and 1 base, with 15 bases remaining between them. The CDR3 has 17 amino acids. CDR1 is SGHTA, CDR2 FQGTGA, per germline. This CDR3 is CASSLAPERGAKNIQYF. The CDR3 DNA reads TGTGCCAGCAGCTTAGCCCCGGAAAGAGGGGCCAAAAACATTCAGTACTTC.

This clonotype was found a few times. This rearrangement joins TRBV12-3 or TRBV12-4 to TRBJ1-1; 7 bases map to TRBD1. The CDR3 is 12 residues long. V shed 7 bases and J 4 bases; nucleotides not matched to a gene: 3. The CDR3 sequence: CASKTGPTEAFF. The CDR3 coding sequence is TGTGCCAGCAAGACAGGGCCCACTGAAGCTTTCTTT.

A remark on this clonotype: A junction end diverges from the germline sequence, so it may reflect a read error. V and J are TRBV7-2 and TRBJ2-7, with D possibly matching TRBD2 (6 bases). The CDR3 runs to 15 residues. Germline CDR1 SGHTA, CDR2 FQGNSA. Here the CDR3 DNA reads TGTGCCAGCAGCCGGGACTCCCTTTCCTCCTACGGGCAGTACTTC. Protein: CASSRDSLSSYGQYF.

The chain joins TRBV12-3 or TRBV12-4 to TRBJ2-4, with D perhaps TRBD1 or TRBD2 (5 bases each). Trimming shortened V by 7 bases and J by 0 bases, and 10 bases separated the two germline ends. The CDR3 loop spans 14 amino acids. Here the CDR3 DNA reads TGTGCCAGCAACCCGGGGCTAGCCAAAAACATTCAGTACTTC. It translates to CASNPGLAKNIQYF.

The V and J genes are TRBV7-9 and TRBJ2-5; the match to TRBD2 covers 14 bases. In germline, CDR1 is SEHNR, CDR2 FQNEAQ (reference sequence). V gave up 7 bases and J gave up 4 bases; unmatched junction bases: 5. The CDR3 totals 15 residues. CDR3 protein: CASKGTSGGIETQYF. Written as DNA, the CDR3 is TGTGCCAGCAAGGGGACTAGCGGGGGAATAGAGACCCAGTACTTC.

This clonotype was picked up a small number of times. The V and J genes are TRBV6-6 and TRBJ2-5; D is perhaps TRBD1 (5 bases). With 1 base removed from V and 10 bases from J, the gap between germline ends came to 22 bases. The length of the CDR3 is 16 residues. The germline CDR1 and CDR2 sequences are MNHNY and SVGAGI (reference sequence). DNA of the CDR3: TGTGCCAGCAGTTACTGGCCAAGGGGCCCCCCCAAGGACCAGTACTTC. Translation gives CASSYWPRGPPKDQYF.

To note about this clonotype: Sequence at one end of the junction differs from germline and may be a read error. The V gene is TRBV20-1, the J gene TRBJ1-5; perhaps TRBD1 as D (5 bases). The V gene's germline CDR1 is DFQATT and CDR2 SNEGSKA (reference sequence). The CDR3 contains 14 residues. The chain's CDR3 is CIASRGPSNQPQHF. CDR3 nucleotide sequence: TGCATTGCTAGTCGGGGCCCTAGCAATCAGCCCCAGCATTTT.

This clonotype was observed a few times. The chain employs TRBV27 and TRBJ2-3, with D perhaps matching TRBD1 or TRBD2 (5 bases each). Looked up from germline, CDR1 is MNHEY and CDR2 is SMNVEV (reference sequence). The CDR3 is made up of 15 amino acids. Trimming took 2 bases from V and 5 from J, leaving 14 bases between them. The CDR3 sequence: CASSLTERGRDTQYF. CDR3 nucleotides: TGTGCCAGCAGTTTAACAGAGAGGGGCCGAGATACGCAGTATTTT.

The V and J genes are TRBV29-1 and TRBJ2-3, with D unresolved. The CDR3 has 14 amino acids. Trimming shortened V by 3 bases and J by 0 bases, and 10 bases separated the two germline ends. From germline, CDR1 is SQVTM and CDR2 ANQGSEA. The CDR3 protein is CSVDQKTSTDTQYF. The CDR3 DNA reads TGCAGCGTTGACCAGAAAACTAGCACAGATACGCAGTATTTT.

The rearrangement links TRBV5-4 to TRBJ1-1; D gene ambiguous. Deletions cut 0 bases from V and 6 bases from J, with 9 bases between. This CDR3 comprises 13 residues. The germline V gene has CDR1 SGHNT and CDR2 YYREEE (reference sequence). The CDR3 sequence is CASSLEVGAEAFF. The CDR3 nucleotides read TGTGCCAGCAGCTTGGAAGTCGGCGCTGAAGCTTTCTTT.

The chain recombines TRBV29-1 with TRBJ1-2; 7 bases line up with TRBD1. The germline V gene encodes CDR1 SQVTM and CDR2 ANQGSEA. V shed 6 bases, J shed 4 bases, and the junction held 5 bases outside the gene matches. The CDR3 length is 12 residues. CDR3 residues: CSVQGQAYGYTF. The CDR3 coding sequence is TGCAGCGTCCAAGGACAGGCCTATGGCTACACCTTC.